Listed below are T cell receptor beta chains from one sample, sequenced in a study of T cell repertoires in cytomegalovirus infection. Their target antigens are unknown. TCRdb re-analysed the reads in MiXCR, keeping a single row per CDR3 protein. The sample contains some 480,000 distinct CDR3 sequences, roughly a third of which appear only once. Sequences were derived from cultured PBMCs, sampled from culture after CMV antigen stimulation. These receptors were collected from a human donor in good health (CMV status not recorded). Some clones in this sample may be carry-over from other donors' samples. Both conserved end residues are part of each CDR3. A D gene is named only where the DNA matches it firmly. Not every row has a clone size; where given, it reads once, few, many or a size class.

clone_size cdr3_length j_call v_call d_call cdr3_nt cdr3_aa
NA 16 TRBJ2-1 TRBV25-1 TRBD2 TGTGCCAGCAGTGAGACTAGCGGGAAGGAGAGGAATGAGCAGTTCTTC CASSETSGKERNEQFF
NA 16 TRBJ2-2 TRBV20-1 TRBD1 TGCAGTGCTCGGACCAGACAGGGGGCCGACACCGGGGAGCTGTTTTTT CSARTRQGADTGELFF
few 20 TRBJ2-3 TRBV7-2 NA TGTGCCAGCAGCTTAATAAGTGGTGCGGGACAAGGGACCGACACAGATACGCAGTATTTT CASSLISGAGQGTDTDTQYF
few 16 TRBJ2-2 TRBV7-2 NA TGTGCCAGCAGCCCCAGGGACCCCCCAAACACCGGGGAGCTGTTTTTT CASSPRDPPNTGELFF
NA 15 TRBJ2-1 TRBV11-3 TRBD2 TGTGCCAGCAGCTCTATAGCGGGAGCCTACAATGAGCAGTTCTTC CASSSIAGAYNEQFF
many 17 TRBJ2-3 TRBV7-2 TRBD2 TGTGCCAGCAGACCCAACCGACTAGCGGGAGGCCCAGATACGCAGTATTTT CASRPNRLAGGPDTQYF
NA 13 TRBJ2-3 TRBV20-1 NA TGCAGTGCTAGGTCTGCACAGGTTCCTACGCAGTATTTT CSARSAQVPTQYF
few 14 TRBJ1-5 TRBV12-3/TRBV12-4 NA TGTGCCAGCAGCTCAACGGATAGCAATCAGCCCCAGCATTTT CASSSTDSNQPQHF
NA 16 TRBJ2-3 TRBV6-2/TRBV6-3 NA TGTGCCAGCAGCCTCGACAGAGCCCGGGGCACAGATACGCAGTATTTT CASSLDRARGTDTQYF
once 14 TRBJ1-6 TRBV2 NA TGTGCCAGCAACCCCAGCCTTTACAATTCACCCCTCCACTTT CASNPSLYNSPLHF
few 17 TRBJ2-6 TRBV4-1 TRBD1 TGCGCCAGCAGCCAATTTACAGGGGCTACTGGGGCCAACGTCCTGACTTTC CASSQFTGATGANVLTF
few 15 TRBJ1-1 TRBV12-3/TRBV12-4 TRBD1 TGTGCCAGCAGCCGGGGACAGGGGTATAGGGCTGAAGCTTTCTTT CASSRGQGYRAEAFF
few 14 TRBJ1-2 TRBV15 TRBD1 TGTGCCACCACAACGAGAAAGGGGGCATCGGGCTACACCTTC CATTTRKGASGYTF
many 14 TRBJ2-1 TRBV9 NA TGTGCCAGCAGCCCCTGGTTTGGCCCCAATGAGCAGTTCTTC CASSPWFGPNEQFF
NA 15 TRBJ1-4 TRBV12-3/TRBV12-4 TRBD1 TGTGCCAGCAGTGACAGGGCCCTGCTTAATGAAAAACTGTTTTTT CASSDRALLNEKLFF
NA 15 TRBJ2-7 TRBV6-2/TRBV6-3 TRBD2 TGTGCCAGCAGACAGACTAGCGGCTATTCCTACGAGCAGTACTTC CASRQTSGYSYEQYF
NA 21 TRBJ2-7 TRBV6-8 TRBD2 TGTGCCAGCAGATTGGGGGGGCATCGTTTAGGACTAGCGGGAGAAAGCTACGAGCAGTACTTC CASRLGGHRLGLAGESYEQYF
NA 16 TRBJ2-4 TRBV29-1 NA TGCAGCGCCCAAGACACAGGGGTTGAAGCGGGAAACATTCAGTACTTC CSAQDTGVEAGNIQYF
NA 14 TRBJ2-5 TRBV2 TRBD1 TGTGCCAGCAACCGGGACAGGGGGTCAGAGACCCAGTACTTC CASNRDRGSETQYF
NA 15 TRBJ1-1 TRBV18 NA TGTGCCAGCTCACCACCGTCAGTGAGAACCACTGAAGCTTTCTTT CASSPPSVRTTEAFF
few 13 TRBJ1-1 TRBV10-3 NA TGTGCCATCAGTGTAGAGTGGGACACTGAAGCTTTCTTT CAISVEWDTEAFF
NA 17 TRBJ2-3 TRBV6-8 NA TGTGCCAGCAGTTACCGGCCAGCGCTAACTAGCACAGATACGCAGTATTTT CASSYRPALTSTDTQYF
NA 14 TRBJ1-4 TRBV15 NA TGTGCCACCAGCAGAGATCGAGGGAATGAAAAACTGTTTTTT CATSRDRGNEKLFF
NA 16 TRBJ2-1 TRBV9 NA TGTGCCAGCAGCGTAGAAGCTTTAGGTTTGGGAAATGAGCAGTTCTTC CASSVEALGLGNEQFF
NA 15 TRBJ2-7 TRBV7-2 TRBD1 TGTGCCAGCAGCCTAGGACAGGAGATATCCTACGAGCAGTACTTC CASSLGQEISYEQYF
once 12 TRBJ1-1 TRBV7-3 TRBD1 TGTGCCAGCATCCAGGGGGACACTGAAGCTTTCTTT CASIQGDTEAFF
NA 13 TRBJ2-7 TRBV6-5 NA TGTGCCAGCAGTTACGGTCCCCACTACGAGCAGTACTTC CASSYGPHYEQYF
NA 14 TRBJ1-2 TRBV7-9 NA TGTGCCAGCAGCCCCCCCGTTGGGGATTGGGGCTACACCTTC CASSPPVGDWGYTF
NA 11 TRBJ2-1 TRBV6-2/TRBV6-3 NA TGTGCCAGCAGTTCCTCCTACCAGGACTTCTTC CASSSSYQDFF
NA 13 TRBJ2-7 TRBV7-2 NA TGTGCCAGCAGCCAGTTTACCTCCTACGAGCAGTACTTC CASSQFTSYEQYF
NA 18 TRBJ2-3 TRBV5-1 NA TGCGCCAGCAGCTTTGCGGGGTTCTCGGACACTAGCACAGATACGCAGTATTTT CASSFAGFSDTSTDTQYF
few 15 TRBJ2-7 TRBV12-5 NA TGTGCTAGTGGTTTGGGATCGACAGGTACCTACGAGCAGTACTTC CASGLGSTGTYEQYF
few 14 TRBJ1-4 TRBV29-1 NA TGCAGCGTTGCGAAGGGGTCAACTAATGAAAAACTGTTTTTT CSVAKGSTNEKLFF